The 21 T cell receptor beta chains in this list originate from one sample, sequenced in a study of blood T cell repertoires in COVID-19. Here immunoSEQ multiplex PCR was the method, and the copy in TCRdb shows in-frame clones only, minus some. The table includes 150,000 to 200,000 clones, approximately 79% detected once. The source material was peripheral blood. The receptors come from a woman older than 75 with acute or convalescent COVID-19.

This clone was recorded only once. V and J are TRBV2 and TRBJ2-1; 10 positions agree with TRBD2. Germline V gene sequence: CDR1 SNHLY, CDR2 FYNNEI. The V gene end was trimmed by 3 bases and the J gene end by 4 bases; junction bases not matched to a gene: 12. The CDR3 is 18 amino acids. As DNA, the CDR3 is TGTGCCAGCAGTGACCCTATACCAAGACTAGCGGGTTACAATGAGCAGTTCTTC. This sequence encodes CASSDPIPRLAGYNEQFF.

The chain links TRBV5-5 to TRBJ1-2; tentatively, D is TRBD1 (6 bases). Germline values: CDR1 SGHKS, CDR2 YYEKEE (reference sequence). V lost 4 bases, J lost 1 base, and 11 bases lay in between. CDR3 size: 14 residues. The CDR3 reads CASSPWTDNYGYTF. The CDR3 DNA is TGTGCCAGCAGCCCCTGGACAGATAACTATGGCTACACCTTC.

This chain joins TRBV9 and TRBJ2-3; 9 nucleotides match TRBD2. Unmatched junction bases numbered 4, after V lost 4 bases and J lost 1 base. Germline V gene data show CDR1 as SGDLS and CDR2 as YYNGEE. CDR3 length equals 15 residues. CDR3 region: CASSRTSVGTDTQYF. CDR3 DNA: TGTGCCAGCAGCCGGACTAGCGTAGGCACAGATACGCAGTATTTT.

The rearrangement uses TRBV20-1 and TRBJ2-1; TRBD2 aligns across 7 bases. CDR1 is DFQATT, CDR2 SNEGSKA, per germline (reference sequence). The junction had 11 bases not matched to a gene; V was cut back by 6 bases and J by 6 bases. The CDR3 spans 14 residues. This CDR3 is CSASASGGGNEQFF. The DNA for the CDR3 is TGCAGTGCCAGTGCTAGCGGTGGTGGCAATGAGCAGTTCTTC.

Remarks on this clone: One junction end disagrees with the germline gene, perhaps due to a read error. The V gene is TRBV7-7, the J gene TRBJ2-3, with 9 nucleotides matching TRBD2. Germline V CDR1 and CDR2: SSHAT, FNYEAQ (reference sequence). The CDR3 length is 16 residues. As DNA, the CDR3 is TGTGCTAGCAGCATCGGGACTAGCAGAGGCACAGATACGCAGTATTTT. It specifies CASSIGTSRGTDTQYF.

This clone was observed a handful of times. The genes are TRBV7-9 and TRBJ2-1; D perhaps matches TRBD2 (5 bases). Germline loops: CDR1 SEHNR, CDR2 FQNEAQ (reference sequence). CDR3 length: 14 residues. V lost 5 bases and J 2 bases, leaving 10 bases between the germline ends. CDR3 loop: CASSPIGTYNEQFF. The CDR3 region has the DNA TGTGCCAGCAGCCCAATCGGGACCTACAATGAGCAGTTCTTC.

The chain employs TRBV5-1 and TRBJ1-1; 8 bases are shared with TRBD1. CDR3 size: 14 residues. Germline V gene sequence: CDR1 SGHRS, CDR2 YFSETQ. V lost 0 bases to trimming and J lost 7 bases; unmatched junction nucleotides: 5. CDR3 sequence reads: CASSLEDRADEAFF. The DNA of the CDR3 is TGCGCCAGCAGCTTGGAGGACAGGGCGGATGAAGCTTTCTTT.

V is TRBV18 and J is TRBJ1-2; TRBD1 matches 9 bases. The V gene end was trimmed by 0 bases and the J gene end by 7 bases; junction bases not matched to a gene: 12. CDR1 is KGHSH, CDR2 LQKENI, per germline. This CDR3 has 17 amino acids. CDR3 sequence: CASSPPGQGVRSGGYTF. CDR3 nucleotide sequence: TGTGCCAGCTCACCACCGGGACAGGGTGTCCGTAGCGGTGGCTACACCTTC. Full variable domain (rest looked up from reference TRBV18 and TRBJ1-2): NAGVMQNPRHLVRRRGQEARLRCSPMKGHSHVYWYRQLPEEGLKFMVYLQKENIIDESGMPKERFSAEFPKEGPSILRIQQVVRGDSAAYFCASSPPGQGVRSGGYTFGSGTRLTVV.

The V gene is TRBV7-9, the J gene TRBJ2-3; 14 positions match TRBD2. Germline CDR1 reads SEHNR; CDR2 reads FQNEAQ (reference sequence). Trimming at V came to 6 bases and at J to 3 bases, leaving 8 bases not matched to a gene. The CDR3 length is 17 residues. CDR3 sequence (DNA): TGTGCCAGCAGTCCACCGGGACTAGCGGGAGCAACAGATACGCAGTATTTT. This gives the protein CASSPPGLAGATDTQYF.

The gene calls are TRBV29-1 and TRBJ2-7; a possible D gene is TRBD1 (6 bases). Germline V gives CDR1 SQVTM, CDR2 ANQGSEA. V lost 7 bases and J 6 bases, leaving 16 bases between the germline ends. This CDR3 is built from 12 residues. The CDR3 spells CSAGVGAFEQYF. CDR3 DNA sequence: TGCAGCGCCGGGGTGGGGGCTTTCGAGCAGTACTTC.

The rearrangement links TRBV5-1 to TRBJ2-7, with D perhaps matching TRBD2 (5 bases). The V end lost 3 bases, the J end lost 0 bases, and 10 bases lay between the germline ends. This CDR3 has 14 residues. Germline CDR1 reads SGHRS; CDR2 reads YFSETQ. CDR3 loop: CASSWTRNSYEQYF. For the CDR3, the DNA is TGCGCCAGCAGCTGGACTCGAAACTCCTACGAGCAGTACTTC.

This chain connects TRBV6-5 to TRBJ1-1; D unclear. CDR1 MNHEY and CDR2 SVGAGI come from the germline V gene. V lost 5 bases to trimming and J lost 2 bases, with 9 bases between them. The CDR3 covers 13 residues. The DNA of the CDR3 is TGTGCCAGCAGTAAGGCGGGAAACACTGAAGCTTTCTTT. Amino acid sequence: CASSKAGNTEAFF.

The CDR3 nucleotides read TGTGCCAGCAGCCAAGACTCGGGACAGGTGGGGTATCAGCCCCAGCATTTT. Protein sequence: CASSQDSGQVGYQPQHF. This chain links TRBV3-1 (or the pseudogene TRBV3-2) with TRBJ1-5; 8 nucleotides match TRBD1. V lost 0 bases, J lost 5 bases, and 9 bases stayed unmatched. The germline V gene has CDR1 LGHDT and CDR2 YNNKEL (reference sequence). This CDR3 region has 17 residues.

The CDR3 spells CASSFEVSNEQFF. CDR3 sequence (DNA): TGTGCCAGCAGTTTCGAGGTTTCCAATGAGCAGTTCTTC. The chain recombines TRBV28 with TRBJ2-1; no definite D call. V gave up 3 bases and J gave up 6 bases, with 9 bases separating them. Germline V CDR1 and CDR2: MDHEN, SYDVKM. The CDR3 has 13 residues.

CDR3 bases: TGCGCCAGCAGCCCGACTAGCGGGAGGTTCAATGAGCAGTTCTTC. Its translation: CASSPTSGRFNEQFF. The genes are TRBV4-1 and TRBJ2-1; 13 bases align to TRBD2. This CDR3 region has 15 residues. Germline assignment: CDR1 MGHRA and CDR2 YSYEKL. V lost 4 bases, J lost 6 bases, and 3 bases stayed unmatched.

The V and J genes are TRBV4-2 and TRBJ2-1; TRBD2 matches at 7 bases. Germline V lookup: CDR1 LGHNA, CDR2 YNFKEQ. This CDR3 spans 14 amino acids. Unmatched junction bases numbered 8, after V lost 3 bases and J lost 9 bases. CDR3 sequence reads: CASSHGLLAGEQFF. CDR3 DNA sequence: TGTGCCAGCAGCCACGGCCTCTTAGCGGGTGAGCAGTTCTTC.

This chain links TRBV7-9 with TRBJ2-3, with 7 bases fitting TRBD1. The CDR3 is 16 residues long. CDR1 and CDR2 (germline): SEHNR, FQNEAQ (reference sequence). After removal of 5 bases from V and 4 bases from J, the junction contained 12 bases not matched to a gene. CDR3 sequence reads: CASSPPGTAVADTQYF. The CDR3 region has the DNA TGTGCCAGCAGCCCACCCGGGACAGCGGTGGCAGATACGCAGTATTTT.

This clone was counted between two and nine times. The CDR3 DNA follows: TGCGCCAGCAGCCAAGAGATCTCCAGGACCTACGAGCAGTACTTC. It codes for CASSQEISRTYEQYF. The chain uses TRBV4-3 and TRBJ2-7; D gene unclear. Trimming pared 0 bases from V and 2 bases from J, leaving 11 bases between. Per the germline V gene, CDR1 is LGHNA and CDR2 is YSLEER. The CDR3 length is 15 residues.

J is TRBJ1-1 and V is TRBV19; D call uncertain. Germline CDR1 LNHDA, CDR2 SQIVND (reference sequence). The germline V and J ends were trimmed by 3 bases and 3 bases, with 8 bases remaining between them. The CDR3 is 13 amino acids. Here the CDR3 DNA reads TGTGCCAGTAGTATTATGCAGGACACTGAAGCTTTCTTT. Protein product: CASSIMQDTEAFF.

The V and J genes are TRBV10-1 and TRBJ1-5; D possibly corresponds to TRBD1 (6 bases). Germline values: CDR1 WNHNN, CDR2 SYGVQD (reference sequence). Trimming removed 5 bases at V and 6 bases at J, with 11 bases between. The CDR3 has 13 residues. CDR3 nucleotide sequence: TGCGCCAGCAGTACAGGGTTGGGTCAGCCCCAGCATTTT. Its protein is CASSTGLGQPQHF.

The chain recombines TRBV10-3 with TRBJ2-7; D is ambiguous. The V gene's germline CDR1 is ENHRY and CDR2 SYGVKD. The CDR3 length is 11 residues. The V end lost 1 base, the J end lost 5 bases, and 3 bases lay between the germline ends. The CDR3 spells CAISEFNEQYF. The CDR3 coding sequence is TGTGCCATCAGTGAGTTTAACGAGCAGTACTTC.